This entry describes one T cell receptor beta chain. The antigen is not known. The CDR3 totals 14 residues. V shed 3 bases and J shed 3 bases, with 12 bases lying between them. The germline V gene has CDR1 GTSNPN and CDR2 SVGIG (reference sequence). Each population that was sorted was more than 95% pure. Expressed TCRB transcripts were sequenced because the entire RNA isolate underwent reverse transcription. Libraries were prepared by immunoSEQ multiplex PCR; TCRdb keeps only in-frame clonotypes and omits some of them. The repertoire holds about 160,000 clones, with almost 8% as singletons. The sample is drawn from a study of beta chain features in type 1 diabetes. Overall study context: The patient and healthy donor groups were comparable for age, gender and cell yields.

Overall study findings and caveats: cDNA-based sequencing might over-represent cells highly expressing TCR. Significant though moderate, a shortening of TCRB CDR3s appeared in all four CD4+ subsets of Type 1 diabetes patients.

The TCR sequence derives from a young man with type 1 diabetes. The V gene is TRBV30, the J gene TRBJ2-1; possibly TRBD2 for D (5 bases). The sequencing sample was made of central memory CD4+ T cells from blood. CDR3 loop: CAWRRRTVYNEQFF. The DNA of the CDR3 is TGTGCCTGGAGACGGAGGACTGTCTACAATGAGCAGTTCTTC.